These 18 T cell receptor beta chains were sequenced from one sample in a study of identical twins. TCRdb fed the 5' RACE reads into MiXCR, producing one record per CDR3 protein. This sample has around 1.7 million distinct CDR3 sequences, with roughly a third found just once. The sample taken for sequencing was cord blood. The receptors originated from a newborn girl in good health.

In this sample, this clonotype turned up a few times. V is TRBV24-1 and J is TRBJ2-5, with TRBD2 matching over 9 bases. Germline CDR1 and CDR2: KGHDR and SFDVKD. V was clipped by 4 bases and J by 11 bases; unmatched bases: 13. The CDR3 covers 15 residues. The CDR3 bases are TGTGCCACCAGTGAATTAGCGGGAGAAAGGGATGAGCAGTACTTC. It yields the protein CATSELAGERDEQYF.

In this sample, this clonotype turned up many times. This sequence joins TRBV5-1 and TRBJ1-5; D may be TRBD1 (6 bases). Trimming cost V 0 bases and J 5 bases, with 9 bases left between them. CDR1 is SGHRS, CDR2 YFSETQ, per germline. This CDR3 is 14 amino acids long. CDR3 protein: CASSLAGGDQPQHF. CDR3 nucleotides: TGCGCCAGCAGCTTGGCGGGGGGCGATCAGCCCCAGCATTTT.

The chain recombines TRBV6-2 or TRBV6-3 with TRBJ1-5; 10 bases match TRBD1. The V and J ends lost 6 bases and 4 bases, in that order; junction bases with no gene match: 9. The CDR3 length is 16 residues. Germline V CDR1 and CDR2: MNHEY, SVGEGT. As DNA, the CDR3 is TGTGCCAGCAGACCAGTGACAGGGGGCAGGAATCAGCCCCAGCATTTT. This codes for CASRPVTGGRNQPQHF.

V gene TRBV20-1 combines with J gene TRBJ1-1, with D tentatively TRBD1 (5 bases). There are 13 residues in the CDR3. Germline CDR1 DFQATT, CDR2 SNEGSKA (reference sequence). Trimming took 1 base from V and 5 from J, leaving 11 bases between them. The CDR3 sequence: CSARVLKGTEAFF. For the CDR3, the DNA is TGCAGTGCTAGAGTATTGAAGGGGACTGAAGCTTTCTTT.

The chain links TRBV20-1 to TRBJ2-3, with TRBD2 matching over 12 bases. V shed 2 bases and J 4 bases; nucleotides not matched to a gene: 4. Germline lookup yields CDR1 DFQATT and CDR2 SNEGSKA (reference sequence). The CDR3 is 15 residues long. In DNA form, the CDR3 reads TGCAGTGCTAGACCCCTAGCGGGAGGGGCAGATACGCAGTATTTT. It codes for CSARPLAGGADTQYF.

This clonotype was detected only once. No DNA is shown, since the ends of the CDR3 on it are uncertain; the CDR3 is the one TCRdb lists. The CDR3 spells CASRDWGKGTGNEQFF. The chain joins TRBV6-5 to TRBJ2-1; the table's D call, TRBD1, has no DNA check behind it. The germline gives CDR1 MNHEY, CDR2 SVGAGI. The CDR3 has 16 residues if both end residues are counted.

This clonotype occurred a few times. The chain has TRBV4-2 and TRBJ1-2; TRBD1 aligns across 9 bases. Germline V gives CDR1 LGHNA, CDR2 YNFKEQ. Unmatched junction bases numbered 6, after V lost 0 bases and J lost 7 bases. There are 15 residues in the CDR3. As DNA, the CDR3 is TGTGCCAGCAGCCAAGATTCGGGGACAGGGTCTGGCTACACCTTC. Amino acids: CASSQDSGTGSGYTF.

This clonotype was picked up a small number of times. This sequence joins TRBV12-3 or TRBV12-4 and TRBJ2-1; 10 positions agree with TRBD2. V shed 6 bases, J shed 3 bases, and the junction held 20 bases outside the gene matches. The CDR3 contains 20 residues. This CDR3 reads CASSEKTGLAGAGVYNEQFF. The CDR3 bases are TGTGCCAGCAGCGAAAAAACGGGGCTAGCGGGAGCGGGGGTCTACAATGAGCAGTTCTTC.

This clonotype has at least ten counts. The gene calls are TRBV9 and TRBJ2-7; D is unclear. This CDR3 is built from 12 residues. Trimming cost V 0 bases and J 6 bases, with 7 bases left between them. Germline-derived CDR1 and CDR2 are SGDLS and YYNGEE. CDR3 DNA: TGTGCCAGCAGCGTAGAGGCAGGCGAGCAGTACTTC. This translates into CASSVEAGEQYF. Complete variable domain (other parts from reference TRBV9 and TRBJ2-7): DSGVTQTPKHLITATGQRVTLRCSPRSGDLSVYWYQQSLDQGLQFLIQYYNGEERAKGNILERFSAQQFPDLHSELNLSSLELGDSALYFCASSVEAGEQYFGPGTRLTVT.

This clonotype has only one observation. Relative to the germline gene, one junction end is altered; a read error may explain this. The chain carries TRBV20-1 and TRBJ2-1; TRBD2 matches 9 bases. There are 17 residues in the CDR3. Germline CDR1 DFQATT, CDR2 SNEGSKA (reference sequence). CDR3 in amino acids: CSARDEMRGGGYNEEFF. CDR3 DNA: TGCAGTGCTAGAGATGAAATGCGGGGGGGCGGGTACAATGAGGAGTTCTTC.

The chain couples TRBV28 to TRBJ2-4; TRBD1 is a possible D gene (6 bases). This CDR3 spans 15 amino acids. Germline V gene sequence: CDR1 MDHEN, CDR2 SYDVKM. The V gene lost 2 bases and the J gene lost 0 bases, with 8 bases spanning the gap. The CDR3 reads CASSLQQGAKNIQYF. The CDR3 DNA follows: TGTGCCAGCAGTTTACAACAGGGAGCCAAAAACATTCAGTACTTC.

This clonotype has only a few counts. The chain carries TRBV12-3 or TRBV12-4 and TRBJ2-3, with no clear D. Trimming took off 6 bases at V and 3 bases at J, with 22 bases between the two ends. The CDR3 is 17 residues long. The CDR3 loop reads CASSPRISGLLTDTQYF. CDR3 nucleotides: TGTGCCAGCAGCCCAAGAATATCGGGCCTGCTAACAGATACGCAGTATTTT.

This clonotype was detected a few times. The rearrangement joins TRBV5-1 to TRBJ1-1; D is undetermined. CDR1 and CDR2 (germline): SGHRS, YFSETQ. The CDR3 length is 12 residues. Trimming pared 5 bases from V and 1 base from J, leaving 6 bases between. The CDR3 coding sequence is TGCGCCAGCAGACGGAAGAACACTGAAGCTTTCTTT. This encodes CASRRKNTEAFF. Based on the CDR3 plus reference TRBV5-1 and TRBJ1-1, the full variable domain is KAGVTQTPRYLIKTRGQQVTLSCSPISGHRSVSWYQQTPGQGLQFLFEYFSETQRNKGNFPGRFSGRQFSNSRSEMNVSTLELGDSALYLCASRRKNTEAFFGQGTRLTVV.

This clonotype was detected only a few times. The chain combines TRBV9 with TRBJ2-7, with no clear D. The CDR3 totals 12 residues. Germline V CDR1 and CDR2: SGDLS, YYNGEE. V lost 4 bases and J lost 10, with 15 bases in between. For the CDR3, the DNA is TGTGCCAGCAGCAGGGTCGACGGCCTTCAGTACTTC. This sequence encodes CASSRVDGLQYF.

The chain combines TRBV2 with TRBJ1-5, with D maybe TRBD1 (5 bases). With 7 bases removed from V and 6 bases from J, the gap between germline ends came to 13 bases. The CDR3 extends over 13 amino acids. In germline, CDR1 is SNHLY, CDR2 FYNNEI. The CDR3 nucleotides are TGTGCCAGCAAAAGGACAAACAGTCAGCCCCAGCATTTT. Residues: CASKRTNSQPQHF.

This clonotype was counted a few times. The V gene is TRBV20-1, the J gene TRBJ2-5, with D perhaps TRBD1 (6 bases). V shed 5 bases and J shed 3 bases, with 13 bases lying between them. The CDR3 is made up of 13 amino acids. Germline loops: CDR1 DFQATT, CDR2 SNEGSKA (reference sequence). The CDR3 coding sequence is TGCAGTGCTCCCGATGAGGGGGAAGAGACCCAGTACTTC. Its translation: CSAPDEGEETQYF.

The table lists this clonotype with a few counts. J is TRBJ2-3 and V is TRBV5-1; tentatively, D is TRBD1 or TRBD2 (5 bases each). Per the germline V gene, CDR1 is SGHRS and CDR2 is YFSETQ. The CDR3 extends over 19 amino acids. Trimming removed 4 bases at V and 1 base at J, with 25 bases between. The CDR3 coding sequence is TGCGCCAGCAGCCAACAACCTTCCGGGACGGGGAAACGCACAGATACGCAGTATTTT. Translated, it gives CASSQQPSGTGKRTDTQYF.

Worth noting for this clonotype: One junction end disagrees with the germline gene, perhaps due to a read error. This rearrangement joins TRBV7-7 to TRBJ2-3; the D gene is possibly TRBD2 (5 bases). CDR1 SSHAT and CDR2 FNYEAQ come from the germline V gene (reference sequence). This CDR3 comprises 15 residues. The CDR3 reads CASSLGSLASDTQYF. The DNA for the CDR3 is TGTGCTAGCAGCTTAGGTTCGCTAGCCTCAGATACGCAGTATTTT.